Sequencing of this TCR beta chain was carried out in a study of tumor-infiltrating lymphocytes in oesophageal squamous cell carcinoma. The V gene lost 0 bases and the J gene lost 6 bases, with 9 bases spanning the gap. CDR3 length equals 13 residues. Germline lookup yields CDR1 SGHDN and CDR2 FVKESK. This clonotype was observed a handful of times. TCRdb passed the PCR reads through MiXCR, listing each CDR3 protein once. Of about 3,700 distinct CDR3 sequences listed, more than 13% are singletons. This clonotype originated in a male donor with esophageal squamous cell carcinoma. This chain joins TRBV14 and TRBJ2-7, with D tentatively TRBD1 or TRBD2 (5 bases each). Sequenced sample: esophageal tumor tissue. CDR3 sequence (DNA): TGTGCCAGCAGCCAAGATCTTGGGGGCGAGCAGTACTTC. Its translation is CASSQDLGGEQYF.